A selection of T cell receptor beta chains follows, all from one sample in a study of Tregs in tolerant kidney transplant recipients. Assay: immunoSEQ multiplex PCR; the TCRdb copy retains only in-frame clones and omits some. In the table there are 90,000 to 120,000 clones, roughly 89% of which are singletons. The sample consisted of CD4+ T cells from blood, taken before the transplant. All receptors come from a human donor who received a combined kidney and bone marrow transplant. The CDR3 runs from the conserved cysteine through the conserved F or W. The D gene is left open where the match is weak. Size values are once, few and many counts, or a class for expanded clones, and some rows have none.

v_gene	abundance	d_gene	j_gene	CDR3nt	CDR3aa
TRBV18	.	.	TRBJ2-7	TGTGCCAGCTCACCTGGCCTCTCCTCCGAGCAGTACTTC	CASSPGLSSEQYF
TRBV2	.	.	TRBJ1-2	TGTGCCAGCAGTGAAGCGCTAAAGGGCTACACCTTC	CASSEALKGYTF
TRBV29-1	.	.	TRBJ1-1	TGCAGCGTTGTTAGGGGAACTGAAGCTTTCTTT	CSVVRGTEAFF
TRBV2	.	.	TRBJ2-7	TGTGCCAGCAGTGATGGGGGCATAATAGGGTACGAGCAGTACTTC	CASSDGGIIGYEQYF
TRBV5-4	.	.	TRBJ2-3	TGTGCCAGCAGTTTGTCGTACAGGAGCACAGATACGCAGTATTTT	CASSLSYRSTDTQYF
TRBV18	.	TRBD2	TRBJ2-2	TGTGCCAGCTCACCACCTCTCATAGTAGCGGGGAACACCGGGGAGCTGTTTTTT	CASSPPLIVAGNTGELFF
TRBV6-1	once	.	TRBJ2-5	TGTGCCAGCAGTGAGACCCAGGGGAGGGTGGAGACCCAGTACTTC	CASSETQGRVETQYF
TRBV7-2	.	TRBD1	TRBJ1-4	TGTGCCAGCAGCGAAGGACAGGGTATATTCAGTGAAAAACTGTTTTTT	CASSEGQGIFSEKLFF
TRBV7-2	.	.	TRBJ2-1	TGTGCCAGCAGCCCCCCCGTGGAGGGGGAGCAGTTCTTC	CASSPPVEGEQFF
TRBV12-5	.	.	TRBJ1-5	TGTGCTAGTGGTCCTCCGGGGAACCTCAATCAGCCCCAGCATTTT	CASGPPGNLNQPQHF
TRBV7-8	.	TRBD2	TRBJ2-5	TGTGCCAGCAGCCCTACTAGCGGGAGGGAAGAGACCCAGTACTTC	CASSPTSGREETQYF
TRBV2	.	TRBD1	TRBJ1-1	TGTGCCAGCAGTGGACAGGGACTGGTGGCTTTCTTT	CASSGQGLVAFF
TRBV5-1	.	TRBD2	TRBJ2-7	TGCGCCAGCAGCTTGAAGAGGACTAGCGGGGGGGCCCTATACGAGCAGTACTTC	CASSLKRTSGGALYEQYF
TRBV7-2	.	.	TRBJ2-1	TGTGCCAGCAGCTTAGAAACGGGGGTACGCAATGAGCAGTTCTTC	CASSLETGVRNEQFF
TRBV7-7	.	.	TRBJ2-3	TGTGCCAGCAGCTTAGAACAGTTCGCAGATACGCAGTATTTT	CASSLEQFADTQYF
TRBV10-3	.	TRBD1	TRBJ1-1	TGTGCCATCAGTCAGGGACAGGGGAACACTGAAGCTTTCTTT	CAISQGQGNTEAFF
TRBV5-4	.	.	TRBJ2-2	TGTGCCAGCAGCTTGCAGGGGTCGAACACCGGGGAGCTGTTTTTT	CASSLQGSNTGELFF
TRBV6-1	.	.	TRBJ2-7	TGTGCCAGCAGTGAAGAAGCCATGGACTACTCCTACGAGCAGTACTTC	CASSEEAMDYSYEQYF
TRBV19	.	.	TRBJ1-2	TGTGCCAGTAGTTGGAGTGGCCATACCAGCTATGGCTACACCTTC	CASSWSGHTSYGYTF
TRBV19	.	TRBD2	TRBJ2-7	TGTGCCAGTAGTCCGAACCCAGTAGCGGGAGGCTCCTACGAGCAGTACTTC	CASSPNPVAGGSYEQYF
TRBV15	.	TRBD1	TRBJ1-1	TGTGCCACCAGCAGTCAGGGGGGCACTGAAGCTTTCTTT	CATSSQGGTEAFF
TRBV5-1	.	TRBD2	TRBJ2-2	TGCGCCAGCAGCTTTTCTAGCGGGCCGAGGGGCGGGGAGCTGTTTTTT	CASSFSSGPRGGELFF
TRBV5-1	once	TRBD2	TRBJ2-3	TGCGCCAGCACCCAGGGAGGGGCAGATACGCAGTATTTT	CASTQGGADTQYF
TRBV19	.	.	TRBJ2-7	TGTGCCAGTATGGACAGTTCAAGACCCTACGAGCAGTACTTC	CASMDSSRPYEQYF
TRBV11-2	.	TRBD1	TRBJ1-2	TGTGCCAGCAGCGCAATTCAAGGGGCGGACAGGGAGGGTTATGGCTACACCTTC	CASSAIQGADREGYGYTF